Listed below are T cell receptor beta chains from one sample, sequenced in a study of Tregs in tolerant kidney transplant recipients. Generated by immunoSEQ multiplex PCR, the TCRdb table keeps only in-frame clones and is missing some. The sample records some 68,000 clones, about four fifths being singletons. Sequencing was carried out using CD4+ T cells from blood. Receptors originate from a human donor in good health. Each CDR3 is given with its conserved first and last residue. The order of the fields is D gene, clone size, J gene, V gene, CDR3 DNA, CDR3 protein. The D gene is left open where the match is weak. Size is stated for part of the rows, as once, few or many counts, or as a class when the clone is expanded.

D: NA
size: NA
J: TRBJ2-5
V: TRBV6-5
DNA: TGTGCCAGCAGTTACTCTCAGGGCCAAGAGACCCAGTACTTC
CDR3: CASSYSQGQETQYF

D: NA
size: NA
J: TRBJ1-3
V: TRBV9
DNA: TGTGCCAGCAGCCCCCCCGGATTTGGGCCAGGAAACACCATATATTTT
CDR3: CASSPPGFGPGNTIYF

D: NA
size: once
J: TRBJ1-4
V: TRBV4-3
DNA: TGCGCCAGCAGCCAAGATACGGGTGAAAAACTGTTTTTT
CDR3: CASSQDTGEKLFF

D: NA
size: once
J: TRBJ1-4
V: TRBV30
DNA: TGTGCCTGGAGTGTAGAGGAAAAACTGTTTTTT
CDR3: CAWSVEEKLFF

D: NA
size: NA
J: TRBJ2-6
V: TRBV10-3
DNA: TGTGCCATCAGGGCGGCTGGGGCCAACGTCCTGACTTTC
CDR3: CAIRAAGANVLTF

D: TRBD1
size: few
J: TRBJ2-4
V: TRBV2
DNA: TGTGCCAGCACCTATACCCCGACAGGGGACATTCAGTACTTC
CDR3: CASTYTPTGDIQYF

D: NA
size: NA
J: TRBJ1-4
V: TRBV9
DNA: TGTGCCAGCAGCGTCTCCGGGACCCGAGATGAAAAACTGTTTTTT
CDR3: CASSVSGTRDEKLFF

D: NA
size: NA
J: TRBJ2-7
V: TRBV19
DNA: TGTGCCAGTAGTATAGATCGCGGGGGCCACTACGAGCAGTACTTC
CDR3: CASSIDRGGHYEQYF

D: NA
size: NA
J: TRBJ2-3
V: TRBV19
DNA: TGTGCCACCAATAGCGTGGGAGTCACAGATACGCAGTATTTT
CDR3: CATNSVGVTDTQYF

D: NA
size: NA
J: TRBJ2-7
V: TRBV2
DNA: TGTGCCAGCAGTCTTTATGTAGAGCAGTACTTC
CDR3: CASSLYVEQYF

D: TRBD2
size: NA
J: TRBJ2-1
V: TRBV10-3
DNA: TGTGCCATCAGCGGGGCGGGAGGGCCCTACAATGAGCAGTTCTTC
CDR3: CAISGAGGPYNEQFF

D: NA
size: NA
J: TRBJ1-1
V: TRBV10-3
DNA: TGTGCCATCAGTGGATCCGGTCCGGGAGCTTTCTTT
CDR3: CAISGSGPGAFF

D: TRBD2
size: NA
J: TRBJ2-2
V: TRBV7-2
DNA: TGTGCCAGCAGCTCCAGGACTAGCGGGGGAAGGGACACCGGGGAGCTGTTTTTT
CDR3: CASSSRTSGGRDTGELFF

D: TRBD1
size: NA
J: TRBJ2-7
V: TRBV30
DNA: TGTGCCTGCCTGAGCGGGACAGGGCTATACGAGCAGTACTTC
CDR3: CACLSGTGLYEQYF

D: TRBD1
size: NA
J: TRBJ2-1
V: TRBV7-2
DNA: TGTGCCAGCAGCCAAGGACAGGGTAGGGGGGTTATCTTC
CDR3: CASSQGQGRGVIF

D: NA
size: NA
J: TRBJ2-3
V: TRBV9
DNA: TGTGCCAGCAGCGTAGAGCCCGGACTCGGCACAGATACGCAGTATTTT
CDR3: CASSVEPGLGTDTQYF

D: NA
size: NA
J: TRBJ1-5
V: TRBV29-1
DNA: TGCAGCGTTGGATCGACGCCCGGCAATCAGCCCCAGCATTTT
CDR3: CSVGSTPGNQPQHF

D: NA
size: NA
J: TRBJ2-7
V: TRBV7-8
DNA: TGTGCCAGCAGCTTACGCCCCCAGGTCCCGATAGCCTACGAGCAGTACTTC
CDR3: CASSLRPQVPIAYEQYF

D: NA
size: NA
J: TRBJ2-1
V: TRBV2
DNA: TGTGCCAGCAGGAAGGACGGTTCCTACAATGAGCAGTTCTTC
CDR3: CASRKDGSYNEQFF

D: TRBD2
size: NA
J: TRBJ2-7
V: TRBV11-3
DNA: TGTGCCAGCAGCTTAGTTAGCGGGGCTACCTACGAGCAGTACTTC
CDR3: CASSLVSGATYEQYF

D: NA
size: NA
J: TRBJ2-2
V: TRBV4-1
DNA: TGCGCCAGCAGCCTCTCCCCCGTGGGAGTCACCGGGGAGCTGTTTTTT
CDR3: CASSLSPVGVTGELFF

D: TRBD2
size: NA
J: TRBJ2-7
V: TRBV11-2
DNA: TGTGCCAGCAGCCGGGGGGGGTACTACGAGCAGTACTTC
CDR3: CASSRGGYYEQYF

D: NA
size: NA
J: TRBJ2-4
V: TRBV5-1
DNA: TGCGCCAGCAGCTCCACCCCGACAGGAGCCAAAAACATTCAGTACTTC
CDR3: CASSSTPTGAKNIQYF

D: TRBD1
size: NA
J: TRBJ1-6
V: TRBV7-2
DNA: TGTGCCAGCAGCGCCCGGACAGGGGGCGCTGGTTCACCCCTCCACTTT
CDR3: CASSARTGGAGSPLHF

D: TRBD1
size: NA
J: TRBJ2-5
V: TRBV2
DNA: TGTGCCAGCATGGACAGGGGAGTAGAGACCCAGTACTTC
CDR3: CASMDRGVETQYF

D: NA
size: NA
J: TRBJ1-3
V: TRBV5-4
DNA: TGTGCCAGCAGCTTGGGCCAAGGAAACACCATATATTTT
CDR3: CASSLGQGNTIYF

D: NA
size: NA
J: TRBJ2-7
V: TRBV6-5
DNA: TGTGCCAGCAGTGCTCCGGGACATTACGAGCAGTACTTC
CDR3: CASSAPGHYEQYF

D: TRBD2
size: NA
J: TRBJ2-2
V: TRBV28
DNA: TGTGCCAGCAGTTTAAACGGGCGTGCGGGAGCCCCCGGGGAGCTGTTTTTT
CDR3: CASSLNGRAGAPGELFF

D: TRBD2
size: NA
J: TRBJ2-7
V: TRBV7-2
DNA: TGTGCCAGCAGCCCCGGGGCGGGGGTCCCCTCCTACGAGCAGTACTTC
CDR3: CASSPGAGVPSYEQYF

D: NA
size: once
J: TRBJ2-1
V: TRBV21-1
DNA: TGTGCCAGCAGCAAAGCGGCCGGGGGGGATGAGCAGTTCTTC
CDR3: CASSKAAGGDEQFF

D: NA
size: once
J: TRBJ1-6
V: TRBV29-1
DNA: TGCAGCGTACGGGTCGTGGATAATTCACCCCTCCACTTT
CDR3: CSVRVVDNSPLHF

D: NA
size: NA
J: TRBJ2-3
V: TRBV18
DNA: TGTGCCAGCGAAAACCGGGACTCCGCAGATACGCAGTATTTT
CDR3: CASENRDSADTQYF

D: NA
size: NA
J: TRBJ2-2
V: TRBV2
DNA: TGTGCCAGCTGGAGTTTCACCGGGGAGCTGTTTTTT
CDR3: CASWSFTGELFF

D: NA
size: NA
J: TRBJ1-6
V: TRBV11-3
DNA: TGTGCCAGCAGCTTAGGGCTGCGGTCACCCCTCCACTTT
CDR3: CASSLGLRSPLHF

D: TRBD1
size: NA
J: TRBJ1-2
V: TRBV5-4
DNA: TGTGCCAGCAGCTTGCCCAGGACAGGGGATTATGGCTACACCTTC
CDR3: CASSLPRTGDYGYTF

D: TRBD2
size: NA
J: TRBJ2-7
V: TRBV5-1
DNA: TGCGCCAGCAGCCCAGGGACTAGCGGGAGTTTGGGGCAGTACTTC
CDR3: CASSPGTSGSLGQYF

D: NA
size: NA
J: TRBJ2-7
V: TRBV5-1
DNA: TGCGCCAGCAGCTTTTATTCCGAAAGTGCCCACGAGCAGTACTTC
CDR3: CASSFYSESAHEQYF

D: NA
size: NA
J: TRBJ2-1
V: TRBV4-3
DNA: TGCGCCAGCAGCAGAAGACCTGCCCCGAGCTCCTACAATGAGCAGTTCTTC
CDR3: CASSRRPAPSSYNEQFF

D: TRBD1
size: NA
J: TRBJ1-2
V: TRBV7-2
DNA: TGTGCCAGCAGCTCGAACAGGGGGCGCTTGGGAGGCTACACCTTC
CDR3: CASSSNRGRLGGYTF

D: NA
size: NA
J: TRBJ1-2
V: TRBV6-6
DNA: TGTGCCAGCAGTTGGTCTCAGAGGACCAATGGCTACACCTTC
CDR3: CASSWSQRTNGYTF

D: TRBD1
size: NA
J: TRBJ2-6
V: TRBV2
DNA: TGTGCCAGCAGTGTGACAGGGCCCTACTCTGGGGCCAACGTCCTGACTTTC
CDR3: CASSVTGPYSGANVLTF

D: TRBD2
size: many
J: TRBJ2-7
V: TRBV29-1
DNA: TGCAGCGTTGAAGACGGAGGACTAGCGGATATGACCTACGAGCAGTACTTC
CDR3: CSVEDGGLADMTYEQYF

D: NA
size: NA
J: TRBJ1-3
V: TRBV21-1
DNA: TGTGCCAGCAGGGGAACTCCGGGACAGGGGGGTCTCTCTGGAAACACCATATATTTT
CDR3: CASRGTPGQGGLSGNTIYF

D: TRBD2
size: NA
J: TRBJ2-1
V: TRBV7-9
DNA: TGTGCCAGCAGCGCCTACACTAGCGCGCTTCGCTACAATGAGCAGTTCTTC
CDR3: CASSAYTSALRYNEQFF

D: NA
size: NA
J: TRBJ2-7
V: TRBV11-2
DNA: TGTGCCAGCAGCCCTTTCAGGGAGCAGTACTTC
CDR3: CASSPFREQYF

D: NA
size: NA
J: TRBJ1-5
V: TRBV6-1
DNA: TGTGCCAGCCGAGGGGCTCAGCCTAATCAGCCCCAGCATTTT
CDR3: CASRGAQPNQPQHF

D: TRBD1
size: NA
J: TRBJ1-1
V: TRBV6-1
DNA: TGTGCCAGCAGCGCGGGACAGGCCTTCCCGAGCTTCTTT
CDR3: CASSAGQAFPSFF

D: TRBD1
size: NA
J: TRBJ1-5
V: TRBV2
DNA: TGTGCCAGCGGGGGGGGACAGGGACGAGGTCAGCCCCAGCATTTT
CDR3: CASGGGQGRGQPQHF

D: TRBD1
size: once
J: TRBJ1-3
V: TRBV2
DNA: TGTGCCAGCAAACCAAACAGGGGTGGAAACACCATATATTTT
CDR3: CASKPNRGGNTIYF

D: TRBD1
size: NA
J: TRBJ2-1
V: TRBV10-3
DNA: TGTGCCATCAACCGGGACAGGGGGATTAATGAGCAGTTCTTC
CDR3: CAINRDRGINEQFF

D: NA
size: NA
J: TRBJ1-5
V: TRBV7-2
DNA: TGTGCCAGCAGCTACGACGGCAATCAGCCCCAGCATTTT
CDR3: CASSYDGNQPQHF

D: TRBD1
size: NA
J: TRBJ1-2
V: TRBV11-2
DNA: TGTGCCAGCAGCTTAGGCAGGACAGGGCCCGATGGCTACACCTTC
CDR3: CASSLGRTGPDGYTF

D: NA
size: NA
J: TRBJ1-1
V: TRBV5-5
DNA: TGTGCCAGCAGCTTGCAGGGATTCTTAGGTGAAGCTTTCTTT
CDR3: CASSLQGFLGEAFF

D: NA
size: NA
J: TRBJ2-1
V: TRBV4-3
DNA: TGCGCCAGCAGCCAAGTCTGGAATGAGCAGTTCTTC
CDR3: CASSQVWNEQFF